These T cell receptor beta chains were read from a single sample in a study of blood T cell repertoires in COVID-19. Libraries were prepared by immunoSEQ multiplex PCR; TCRdb keeps only in-frame clonotypes and omits some of them. This table holds about 100,000 clones, around 93% found once. Sequenced material: peripheral blood. All receptors come from a human donor with active COVID-19. The donor label of this sample is uncertain. The CDR3 runs from the conserved cysteine through the conserved F or W. The order of the fields is D gene, V gene, clone size, J gene, CDR3 protein, CDR3 DNA. A D gene is named only where the DNA matches it firmly. Expanded clones are given a class, and other clones once, few, many or no size at all.

D gene: NA; V gene: TRBV19; clone size: NA; J gene: TRBJ1-2; CDR3 protein: CASSTPVDTVDGYTF; CDR3 DNA: TGTGCCAGTAGTACCCCCGTTGACACGGTCGATGGCTACACCTTC
D gene: NA; V gene: TRBV27; clone size: once; J gene: TRBJ2-2; CDR3 protein: CAISRQGNTGELFF; CDR3 DNA: TGTGCCATCTCCCGTCAGGGGAACACCGGGGAGCTGTTTTTT
D gene: NA; V gene: TRBV11-1; clone size: NA; J gene: TRBJ2-3; CDR3 protein: CASSQGAGSTDTQYF; CDR3 DNA: TGTGCCAGCAGCCAAGGGGCGGGGAGCACAGATACGCAGTATTTT
D gene: NA; V gene: TRBV6-1; clone size: NA; J gene: TRBJ1-2; CDR3 protein: CASSEIRGSGYTF; CDR3 DNA: TGTGCCAGCAGTGAGATCAGGGGAAGTGGCTACACCTTC
D gene: TRBD1; V gene: TRBV29-1; clone size: NA; J gene: TRBJ2-7; CDR3 protein: CSVPAGGLSYEQYF; CDR3 DNA: TGCAGCGTTCCCGCAGGGGGCCTCTCCTACGAGCAGTACTTC
D gene: NA; V gene: TRBV19; clone size: NA; J gene: TRBJ1-3; CDR3 protein: CASSIKGPGNTIYF; CDR3 DNA: TGTGCCAGTAGTATCAAGGGGCCGGGAAACACCATATATTTT
D gene: NA; V gene: TRBV2; clone size: NA; J gene: TRBJ2-3; CDR3 protein: CASSERVTTDTQYF; CDR3 DNA: TGTGCCAGCAGTGAGCGGGTTACCACAGATACGCAGTATTTT
D gene: TRBD2; V gene: TRBV28; clone size: NA; J gene: TRBJ2-7; CDR3 protein: CASSLGTSAISYEQYF; CDR3 DNA: TGTGCCAGCAGTTTGGGGACTAGCGCTATCTCCTACGAGCAGTACTTC
D gene: NA; V gene: TRBV4-2; clone size: NA; J gene: TRBJ2-2; CDR3 protein: CASSPPGLPNTGELFF; CDR3 DNA: TGTGCCAGCAGCCCTCCAGGGTTGCCGAACACCGGGGAGCTGTTTTTT
D gene: NA; V gene: TRBV19; clone size: NA; J gene: TRBJ1-4; CDR3 protein: CASSKNRVADEKLFF; CDR3 DNA: TGTGCCAGTAGTAAAAACAGGGTCGCAGACGAAAAACTGTTTTTT
D gene: TRBD2; V gene: TRBV4-1; clone size: NA; J gene: TRBJ2-1; CDR3 protein: CASSQEASGGDFGYNEQFF; CDR3 DNA: TGCGCCAGCAGCCAAGAGGCTAGCGGGGGGGACTTTGGGTACAATGAGCAGTTCTTC
D gene: NA; V gene: TRBV2; clone size: NA; J gene: TRBJ1-3; CDR3 protein: CASSAQGSSGNTIYF; CDR3 DNA: TGTGCCAGCAGTGCCCAGGGGAGTTCTGGAAACACCATATATTTT
D gene: NA; V gene: TRBV7-2; clone size: NA; J gene: TRBJ1-5; CDR3 protein: CASSLGQGWNQPQHF; CDR3 DNA: TGTGCCAGCAGCTTAGGGCAGGGATGGAATCAGCCCCAGCATTTT
D gene: NA; V gene: TRBV14; clone size: NA; J gene: TRBJ1-6; CDR3 protein: CASSQDSGANSPLHF; CDR3 DNA: TGTGCCAGCAGCCAAGATTCAGGGGCTAATTCACCCCTCCACTTT
D gene: TRBD2; V gene: TRBV6-2/TRBV6-3; clone size: NA; J gene: TRBJ2-1; CDR3 protein: CASSHLAGELNEQFF; CDR3 DNA: TGTGCCAGCAGTCACCTAGCGGGGGAACTCAATGAGCAGTTCTTC
D gene: TRBD2; V gene: TRBV6-5; clone size: NA; J gene: TRBJ2-7; CDR3 protein: CASRGGDSALEQYF; CDR3 DNA: TGTGCCAGCAGGGGGGGGGACTCAGCGCTCGAGCAGTACTTC
D gene: TRBD1; V gene: TRBV3-1/TRBV3-2; clone size: NA; J gene: TRBJ2-2; CDR3 protein: CASSQPPGGRGTGELFF; CDR3 DNA: TGTGCCAGCAGCCAACCCCCAGGGGGCAGAGGCACCGGGGAGCTGTTTTTT
D gene: NA; V gene: TRBV4-1; clone size: few; J gene: TRBJ1-2; CDR3 protein: CASSQVNTGSGDGYTF; CDR3 DNA: TGCGCCAGCAGCCAAGTAAATACGGGCTCGGGAGATGGCTACACCTTC
D gene: NA; V gene: TRBV6-5; clone size: NA; J gene: TRBJ1-5; CDR3 protein: CASAAGSGQPQHF; CDR3 DNA: TGTGCCAGCGCGGCGGGCTCGGGTCAGCCCCAGCATTTT
D gene: TRBD2; V gene: TRBV5-4; clone size: NA; J gene: TRBJ2-7; CDR3 protein: CASSIDLAGSGEQYF; CDR3 DNA: TGTGCCAGCAGCATAGACTTAGCGGGGTCGGGGGAGCAGTACTTC
D gene: NA; V gene: TRBV6-4; clone size: few; J gene: TRBJ2-6; CDR3 protein: CASSLQGDGANVLTF; CDR3 DNA: TGTGCCAGCAGTCTACAGGGTGATGGGGCCAACGTCCTGACTTTC
D gene: TRBD1; V gene: TRBV4-1; clone size: NA; J gene: TRBJ1-2; CDR3 protein: CASSQLQGANYGYTF; CDR3 DNA: TGCGCCAGCAGCCAATTGCAGGGGGCGAACTATGGCTACACCTTC
D gene: NA; V gene: TRBV6-5; clone size: NA; J gene: TRBJ2-7; CDR3 protein: CASSTGGVRYF; CDR3 DNA: TGTGCCAGCAGTACAGGGGGGGTACGGTACTTC
D gene: NA; V gene: TRBV5-1; clone size: NA; J gene: TRBJ2-2; CDR3 protein: CASSLGHGLNTGELFF; CDR3 DNA: TGCGCCAGCAGCTTAGGACACGGACTAAACACCGGGGAGCTGTTTTTT
D gene: TRBD1; V gene: TRBV11-2; clone size: NA; J gene: TRBJ2-7; CDR3 protein: CASSLVGQGEIYEQYF; CDR3 DNA: TGTGCCAGCAGCTTAGTGGGGCAGGGGGAAATCTACGAGCAGTACTTC
D gene: TRBD1; V gene: TRBV6-2/TRBV6-3; clone size: NA; J gene: TRBJ2-2; CDR3 protein: CASSPGQGHTGELFF; CDR3 DNA: TGTGCCAGCAGTCCGGGACAGGGGCACACCGGGGAGCTGTTTTTT
D gene: NA; V gene: TRBV7-3; clone size: NA; J gene: TRBJ1-2; CDR3 protein: CASSRGGRFYGYTF; CDR3 DNA: TGTGCCAGCAGCCGCGGAGGACGGTTCTATGGCTACACCTTC